The sequence of this T cell receptor beta chain was determined in a study of T cell repertoires in cytomegalovirus infection. Study context: Recently identified HLA-C-restricted CMV epitopes were used, and well-studied HLA-B-restricted CMV epitopes were used as well. Public signatures in TCR beta pointed to CMV infection and matching HLA type.

TCRdb processed the reads anew with MiXCR; each CDR3 protein has one entry. The table includes around 25,000 distinct CDR3 sequences, around 21% detected once. Study findings and constraints: Clonotype analysis showed dominance of the ex vivo response by HLA-C-restricted CMV-specific TCR beta clonotypes. CMV carriers with the relevant HLA were identified by cumulative public TCR beta family frequency.

Notes on this clonotype: Its antigen is not identified.

CDR3 length equals 14 residues. V lost 6 bases and J 5 bases, leaving 11 bases between the germline ends. Germline values: CDR1 SNHLY, CDR2 FYNNEI. The sequenced sample was CD8+ T cells from cultured PBMCs, obtained from culture after CMV antigen stimulation. This clonotype was obtained from a human donor in good health (CMV status not recorded). Some clones in this sample may be carry-over from other donors' samples. The rearrangement joins TRBV2 to TRBJ1-6, with a tentative D call TRBD1 (5 bases). The CDR3 DNA follows: TGTGCCAGCAGCAAGACAGTCAATAATTCACCCCTCCACTTT. Translation gives CASSKTVNNSPLHF.